This T cell receptor beta chain was recovered during a study of T cells after yellow fever vaccination. Study conclusions and caveats: Most clones from primary vaccination resurfaced after the booster (approximately 97% CD4, about 91% CD8). Bulk-population clonotypes that are abundant could appear as contaminants in FACS-sorted repertoires. Researchers report a weaker secondary response that nonetheless peaked faster, day 5 versus 15.

Template-switching 5'RACE yielded the TCR cDNA; a universal primer site and UMIs were added in the process. From the 5' RACE reads, TCRdb called clonotypes with MiXCR, one entry per CDR3 protein. Among some 160,000 distinct CDR3 sequences, about 7% were seen once, and the ten largest hold roughly 2.5%. Germline V gene sequence: CDR1 MGHRA, CDR2 YSYEKL. V was pared by 1 base and J by 14 bases, with 12 bases between. The CDR3 runs 13 residues. This clonotype has only a few counts. Its antigen is unknown. The sample here was CD4+ T cells sorted from PBMCs, taken 5 days after the first yellow fever vaccination. The clonotype was recovered from a man aged 18 to 29 who received the YFV17D yellow fever vaccine. The chain links TRBV4-1 to TRBJ1-6; no clear D. CDR3 in DNA: TGCGCCAGCAGCCAAGCGGGGTCGGCGGCCCTCCACTTT. Amino acid sequence: CASSQAGSAALHF.